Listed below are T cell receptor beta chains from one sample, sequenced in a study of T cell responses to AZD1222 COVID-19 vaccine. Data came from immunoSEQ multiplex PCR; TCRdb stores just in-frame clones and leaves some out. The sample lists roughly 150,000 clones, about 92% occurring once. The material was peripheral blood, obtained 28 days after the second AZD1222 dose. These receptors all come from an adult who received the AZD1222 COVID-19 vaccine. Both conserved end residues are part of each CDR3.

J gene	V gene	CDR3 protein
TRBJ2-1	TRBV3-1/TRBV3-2	CASSQEADSVLRRNEQFF
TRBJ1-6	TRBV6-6	CASIQGAYNSPLHF
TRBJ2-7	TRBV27	CASSRRDSTYEQYF
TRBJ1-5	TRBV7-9	CASSLQGVDGNQPQHF
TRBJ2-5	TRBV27	CASSLMGEFGETQYF
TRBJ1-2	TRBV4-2	CASSRGQDYGYTF
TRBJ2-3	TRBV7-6	CASSLKAGDTDTQYF
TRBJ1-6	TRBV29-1	CSARTDPNSPLHF
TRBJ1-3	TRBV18	CASSPEAGNTIYF
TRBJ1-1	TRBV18	CASSPPHLGNTEAFF
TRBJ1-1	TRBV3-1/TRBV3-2	CASSQRSEGGAFF
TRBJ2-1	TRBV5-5	CASSLLGVSSYNEQFF
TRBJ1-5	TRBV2	CASSEEGQLNQPQHF
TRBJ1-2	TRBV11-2	CASSLIGAGGYTF
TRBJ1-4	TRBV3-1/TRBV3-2	CASSPGTAPETNEKLFF
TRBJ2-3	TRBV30	CAWSRGRDTQYF
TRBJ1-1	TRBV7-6	CASSLDTGRLTEAFF
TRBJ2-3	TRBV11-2	CASSSLGDTQYF
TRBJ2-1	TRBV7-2	CASSSGQGAWGKQFF
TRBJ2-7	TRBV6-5	CASSYSSGFPYEQYF
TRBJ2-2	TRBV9	CASSTRYFGELFF
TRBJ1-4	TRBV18	CASSPNLSGAREKLFF
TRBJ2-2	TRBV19	CASSAGTGVGNTGELFF
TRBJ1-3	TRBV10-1	CARKTGGYTIYF
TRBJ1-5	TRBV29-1	CSVAGDSNQPQHF
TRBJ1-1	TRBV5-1	CASSLRVGRTEAFF
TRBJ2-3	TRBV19	CASSLFSRQSTDTQYF
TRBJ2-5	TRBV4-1	CASSPVDRGLETQYF
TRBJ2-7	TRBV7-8	CASSLAWTEPYEQYF
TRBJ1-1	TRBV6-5	CASSYRTGNTEAFF
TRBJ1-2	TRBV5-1	CASSWSTGGAVGGYTF
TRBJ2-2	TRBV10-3	CASSLRTVNTGELFF
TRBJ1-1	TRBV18	CASSDGQNTEAFF
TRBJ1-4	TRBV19	CASSIDGFRGEKLFF
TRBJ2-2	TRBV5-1	CASSAIRTGNTGELFF
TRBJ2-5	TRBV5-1	CASSLVGQGQETQYF
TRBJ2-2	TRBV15	CATSTDRSVSGELFF
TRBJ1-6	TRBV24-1	CATSDPTEEGGKNNSPLHF
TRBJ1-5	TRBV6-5	CASSYSKDLSPQHF
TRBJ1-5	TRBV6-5	CASRRGGNQPQHF
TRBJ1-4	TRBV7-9	CASSSLRGEKLFF
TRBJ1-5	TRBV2	CASSDGRSNQPQHF
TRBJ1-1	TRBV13	CASSPGQGKGFF
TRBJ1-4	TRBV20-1	CSAPGVEKLFF
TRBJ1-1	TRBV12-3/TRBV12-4	CASSSSPLKAFF
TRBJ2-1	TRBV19	CASRPLAGPHEQFF
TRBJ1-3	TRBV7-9	CASTPDGGNTIYF
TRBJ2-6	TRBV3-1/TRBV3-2	CASSQVGSPRDSGANVLTF
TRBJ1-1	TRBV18	CASSRGQGRVNTEAFF
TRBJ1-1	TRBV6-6	CASRAGQMNTEAFF
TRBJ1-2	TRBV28	CASSDATGLLYGYTF
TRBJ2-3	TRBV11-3	CASSGEVDTQYF
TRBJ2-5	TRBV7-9	CASSSKFWGRGLQETQYF
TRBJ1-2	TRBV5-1	CASSSARDRINYGYTF